Presented here are 18 T cell receptor beta chains from one specimen sequenced in a study of T cells in Graves' hyperthyroidism and ophthalmopathy (dated by TCRdb to the late 2010s). Libraries were prepared through multiplex PCR. Sequencing was performed on an Illumina HiSeq 2000. The TCR beta CDR3 regions were amplified from RNA transcripts. The first round of RT-PCR for the TCR CDR3 was performed with the HTBI primer set and the Qiagen OneStep RT-PCR kit. TCRdb reran the public reads through fastp at Q25 and MiXCR, keeping productive beta chains. Rows are combined by CDR3 protein, so each entry shows the most common genes and DNA. The sample data list about 600,000 distinct CDR3 sequences, and 12% to 15% of these were observed just once. 6.5% to 9% of the sample is held by the ten biggest clonotypes. The specimen was blood. These receptor sequences come from a young woman with Graves' ophthalmopathy.

In this sample, this clonotype turned up many times. This sequence joins TRBV7-9 and TRBJ2-3; D is ambiguous. Germline CDR1 SEHNR, CDR2 FQNEAQ (reference sequence). V lost 3 bases, J lost 0 bases, and 10 bases lay in between. The length of the CDR3 is 15 residues. The CDR3 reads CASSLRNPSTDTQYF. The CDR3 region has the DNA TGTGCCAGCAGCTTGAGGAACCCTAGCACAGATACGCAGTATTTT.

This clonotype appeared many times. The genes are TRBV28 and TRBJ2-7; TRBD2 might be the D (6 bases). Trimming shortened V by 1 base and J by 1 base, and 8 bases separated the two germline ends. The CDR3 extends over 14 amino acids. The V gene's germline CDR1 is MDHEN and CDR2 SYDVKM. In DNA, the CDR3 is TGTGCCAGCAGTTTATTCGGGGGTTCCTACGAGCAGTACTTC. Its protein product is CASSLFGGSYEQYF. The complete variable domain, with remaining parts taken from reference TRBV28 and TRBJ2-7, reads DVKVTQSSRYLVKRTGEKVFLECVQDMDHENMFWYRQDPGLGLRLIYFSYDVKMKEKGDIPEGYSVSREKKERFSLILESASTNQTSMYLCASSLFGGSYEQYFGPGTRLTVT.

The rearrangement joins TRBV27 to TRBJ1-5; D is unresolved. Per germline, CDR1 MNHEY and CDR2 SMNVEV (reference sequence). The CDR3 loop spans 14 amino acids. The V and J ends lost 3 bases and 3 bases respectively, with 9 bases between them. The CDR3 nucleotides are TGTGCCAGCAGTTTCCAAGGGATCAATCAGCCCCAGCATTTT. Translation: CASSFQGINQPQHF.

This clonotype was seen repeatedly, ten times or more. The V and J genes are TRBV6-1 and TRBJ2-1; 7 bases match TRBD2. V was pared by 3 bases and J by 7 bases, with 15 bases of the junction left unmatched. The V gene's germline CDR1 is MNHNS and CDR2 SASEGT. This CDR3 comprises 17 residues. CDR3 sequence reads: CASSERTSAPILNEQFF. CDR3 DNA: TGTGCCAGCAGTGAGAGAACTAGCGCACCCATACTAAATGAGCAGTTCTTC.

This clonotype was counted at least ten times. The chain recombines TRBV7-6 with TRBJ1-3; D perhaps matches TRBD1 (5 bases). In germline, CDR1 is SGHVS, CDR2 FNYEAQ. The ends were cut back, 0 bases at V and 1 base at J, with 10 bases in the middle. This CDR3 spans 16 amino acids. In DNA form, the CDR3 reads TGTGCCAGCAGCTTAGCTCACCGGACATCTGGAAACACCATATATTTT. This encodes CASSLAHRTSGNTIYF.

The sample holds many counts of this clonotype. The gene calls are TRBV11-3 and TRBJ2-7; 8 bases are shared with TRBD2. The trim removed 4 bases at V and 5 bases at J, leaving 4 bases unmatched. Germline V gene data show CDR1 as SGHNT and CDR2 as YENEEA. CDR3 length: 13 residues. The CDR3 here is CASSSGGPHEQYF. The DNA of the CDR3 is TGTGCCAGCAGCTCGGGAGGGCCTCACGAGCAGTACTTC.

In this sample, this clonotype turned up many times. V and J are TRBV2 and TRBJ1-5; 7 bases match TRBD1. The CDR3 length is 14 residues. Trimming cost V 2 bases and J 5 bases; bases outside gene matches: 3. Germline V gene data show CDR1 as SNHLY and CDR2 as FYNNEI. Here the CDR3 DNA reads TGTGCCAGCAGTGAAAGACAGGGCGATCAGCCCCAGCATTTT. Its protein is CASSERQGDQPQHF. The full variable domain, completed using reference TRBV2 and TRBJ1-5, is EPEVTQTPSHQVTQMGQEVILRCVPISNHLYFYWYRQILGQKVEFLVSFYNNEISEKSEIFDDQFSVERPDGSNFTLKIRSTKLEDSAMYFCASSERQGDQPQHFGDGTRLSIL.

The sample holds many counts of this clonotype. The CDR3: CASNLGDGSGNTIYF. CDR3 bases: TGTGCCAGCAACCTAGGGGACGGCTCTGGAAACACCATATATTTT. The rearrangement links TRBV9 to TRBJ1-3, with a weak D call TRBD1 (5 bases). Per germline, CDR1 SGDLS and CDR2 YYNGEE. Trimming cost V 6 bases and J 0 bases, with 13 bases left between them. CDR3 length: 15 residues. Full variable domain (rest looked up from reference TRBV9 and TRBJ1-3): DSGVTQTPKHLITATGQRVTLRCSPRSGDLSVYWYQQSLDQGLQFLIQYYNGEERAKGNILERFSAQQFPDLHSELNLSSLELGDSALYFCASNLGDGSGNTIYFGEGSWLTVV.

Of note for this clonotype: This may be a read error: a much more frequent sequence differs by one nucleotide. CDR3 nucleotides: TGTGCCAGCAGCTCTGAGAGAGGGGAGCAGTTCTTC. Translating it yields CASSSERGEQFF. The chain has TRBV2 and TRBJ2-1; D perhaps matches TRBD2 (5 bases). Germline CDR1 SNHLY, CDR2 FYNNEI. Trimming left V 6 bases short and J 10 bases short, with 13 bases between. This CDR3 comprises 12 residues.

The sample holds many counts of this clonotype. This chain links TRBV12-3 or TRBV12-4 with TRBJ2-2, with D possibly being TRBD1 (5 bases). With 6 bases removed from V and 1 base from J, the gap between germline ends came to 12 bases. CDR3 length: 15 residues. CDR3 residues: CASSSEQGNTGELFF. As DNA, the CDR3 is TGTGCCAGCAGCTCAGAGCAGGGGAACACCGGGGAGCTGTTTTTT.

There are a few counts of this clonotype. Mismatch with germline at one junction end may stem from a read error. The chain employs TRBV15 and TRBJ1-5; D not certain. Germline loops: CDR1 LNHNV, CDR2 YYDKDF (reference sequence). The CDR3 is 14 amino acids. The CDR3: CAASRDHGSQPQHF. DNA of the CDR3: TGTGCCGCCAGCAGAGATCATGGCAGTCAGCCCCAGCATTTT.

This clonotype was recorded at least ten times. The chain recombines TRBV20-1 with TRBJ2-1; 10 bases match TRBD1. V trimming: 6 bases; J trimming: 7 bases; junction bases outside the gene matches: 6. The CDR3 has 13 amino acids. CDR1 and CDR2 (germline): DFQATT, SNEGSKA (reference sequence). The CDR3 loop reads CSAPGQGLNEQFF. The CDR3 nucleotides are TGCAGTGCCCCGGGACAGGGGTTAAATGAGCAGTTCTTC.

This clonotype was seen repeatedly, ten times or more. This chain joins TRBV12-3 or TRBV12-4 and TRBJ1-2; 7 bases fit TRBD1. The CDR3 sequence is 16 residues long. J was trimmed by 3 bases and V by 2 bases; bases with no gene match: 9. In DNA, the CDR3 is TGTGCCAGCAGTTTAAGGGACAGAAGCTTTCACTATGGCTACACCTTC. Translated, it gives CASSLRDRSFHYGYTF.

This clonotype was counted ten times or more. The chain joins TRBV28 to TRBJ1-2; tentative D call: TRBD1 (5 bases). V was clipped by 8 bases and J by 5 bases, with 12 bases between them. The germline gives CDR1 MDHEN, CDR2 SYDVKM. There are 12 residues in the CDR3. The CDR3 here is CASWGGGYGYTF. CDR3 DNA: TGTGCCAGCTGGGGTGGGGGGTATGGCTACACCTTC.

Worth noting for this clonotype: A read error is possible here, since a much larger clone lies one base away. V is TRBV30 and J is TRBJ1-3; D not certain. This CDR3 is built from 16 residues. Deletions cut 0 bases from V and 0 bases from J, with 12 bases between. The germline CDR1 and CDR2 sequences are GTSNPN and SVGIG (reference sequence). CDR3 in DNA: TGTGCCTGGAGTGTTCCCCCAAGTGCCTCTGGAAACACCATATATTTT. Protein sequence: CAWSVPPSASGNTIYF. Variable domain in full (rest from reference TRBV30 and TRBJ1-3): SQTIHQWPATLVQPVGSPLSLECTVEGTSNPNLYWYRQAAGRGLQLLFYSVGIGQISSEVPQNLSASRPQDRQFILSSKKLLLSDSGFYLCAWSVPPSASGNTIYFGEGSWLTVV.

A few counts support this clonotype. V gene TRBV6-1 combines with J gene TRBJ2-1; 10 bases match TRBD2. The ends lost 2 bases at V and 10 bases at J; junction bases unmatched: 5. The CDR3 runs 14 residues. Germline values: CDR1 MNHNS, CDR2 SASEGT. CDR3 region: CASSEWLAGVEQFF. The CDR3 nucleotides read TGTGCCAGCAGTGAATGGCTAGCGGGAGTGGAGCAGTTCTTC.

CDR3 DNA sequence: TGTGCCATATCTCTAGCGGGGGGGCCCTACGAGCAGTACTTC. The encoded protein is CAISLAGGPYEQYF. The V and J genes are TRBV28 and TRBJ2-7, with 12 bases aligning to TRBD2. This CDR3 comprises 14 residues. V shed 10 bases, J shed 2 bases, and the junction held 6 bases outside the gene matches. The V gene's germline CDR1 is MDHEN and CDR2 SYDVKM.

This clonotype was seen a few times. V is TRBV20-1 and J is TRBJ2-1; 11 positions agree with TRBD2. CDR3 length: 20 amino acids. Germline lookup yields CDR1 DFQATT and CDR2 SNEGSKA (reference sequence). Germline trimming cut 3 bases from V and 3 bases from J; bases unmatched to any gene: 19. CDR3 sequence reads: CSARAPTIAGGIVYYNEQFF. Here the CDR3 DNA reads TGCAGTGCTAGGGCCCCAACCATAGCGGGAGGGATCGTCTACTACAATGAGCAGTTCTTC.